What follows are 32 T cell receptor beta chains derived from one specimen sequenced in a study of T cell responses to AZD1222 COVID-19 vaccine. Sequencing used immunoSEQ multiplex PCR; TCRdb keeps in-frame clones, though not all of them. Here the sample spans 120,000 or so clones, 75% to 90% being singletons. Source: peripheral blood, taken on day 0 of AZD1222 vaccination. These receptors originate from an adult in good health.

The rearrangement links TRBV7-3 to TRBJ2-7, with TRBD1 matching over 11 bases. This CDR3 is 15 amino acids long. Germline CDR1 SGHTA, CDR2 FQGTGA. V was clipped by 6 bases and J by 4 bases; unmatched bases: 8. The DNA of the CDR3 is TGTGCCAGCAGTTTGGGACAGGGGGTACCTTACGAGCAGTACTTC. Translated: CASSLGQGVPYEQYF. The whole variable domain, remainder taken from reference TRBV7-3 and TRBJ2-7, is GAGVSQTPSNKVTEKGKYVELRCDPISGHTALYWYRQSLGQGPEFLIYFQGTGAADDSGLPNDRFFAVRPEGSVSTLKIQRTERGDSAVYLCASSLGQGVPYEQYFGPGTRLTVT.

This clone was detected only a few times. V usage is TRBV16 and J usage is TRBJ2-2, with D hard to call. The length of the CDR3 is 13 residues. Germline CDR1 and CDR2: KGHSY and FQNENV. Between the trimmed V and J ends, which lost 2 bases and 4 bases, there was a span of 5 bases. CDR3 protein: CASSQGGTGELFF. The CDR3 bases are TGTGCCAGCAGCCAAGGTGGCACCGGGGAGCTGTTTTTT.

The CDR3 loop reads CASSRTSGRLLSYEQYF. The DNA of the CDR3 is TGCGCCAGCAGCAGGACTAGCGGGCGCCTTCTCTCCTACGAGCAGTACTTC. The chain has TRBV5-1 and TRBJ2-7, with TRBD2 identical over 11 bases. This CDR3 has 17 amino acids. With 4 bases clipped from V and 0 bases from J, the junction kept 9 bases outside the gene matches. Germline lookup yields CDR1 SGHRS and CDR2 YFSETQ.

The chain links TRBV6-5 to TRBJ1-3; tentative D call: TRBD1 (5 bases). Germline CDR1 reads MNHEY; CDR2 reads SVGAGI. Trimming removed 4 bases at V and 2 bases at J, with 9 bases between. The CDR3 is 14 residues long. CDR3 coding DNA: TGTGCCAGCAGTTCAGGAGGGGCTGGAAACACCATATATTTT. Its protein product is CASSSGGAGNTIYF.

The V and J genes are TRBV27 and TRBJ2-3; D is ambiguous. Germline assignment: CDR1 MNHEY and CDR2 SMNVEV (reference sequence). Trimming removed 2 bases from V and 5 bases from J, with 8 bases in between. The CDR3 covers 13 residues. CDR3 sequence: CASSLMTGDTQYF. DNA for the CDR3: TGTGCCAGCAGTTTAATGACTGGAGATACGCAGTATTTT.

The chain links TRBV5-3 to TRBJ1-2; no reliable D call. TRBV5-3 is labeled an ORF, and its function is uncertain. The CDR3 totals 14 residues. V lost 0 bases and J lost 2, with 8 bases in between. The CDR3 DNA sequence: TGTGCCAGAAGCTTGGCCCAGGCGAACTATGGCTACACCTTC. Its protein is CARSLAQANYGYTF.

The chain combines TRBV2 with TRBJ2-5, with 11 bases lining up with TRBD2. CDR1 and CDR2 (germline): SNHLY, FYNNEI. V was clipped by 2 bases and J by 9 bases; unmatched bases: 5. The CDR3 totals 14 residues. For the CDR3, the DNA is TGTGCCAGCAGTGAACTAGCGGGGGGCCGGGCCCAGTACTTC. It yields the protein CASSELAGGRAQYF.

The chain uses TRBV5-1 and TRBJ2-7; 7 nucleotides line up with TRBD1. The CDR3 has 14 amino acids. The J segment lost 0 bases and the V segment lost 4 bases, leaving 4 bases of the junction unmatched. Looked up from germline, CDR1 is SGHRS and CDR2 is YFSETQ. The CDR3 DNA sequence: TGCGCCAGCAGCGCCGGGGACAGCTCCTACGAGCAGTACTTC. This gives the protein CASSAGDSSYEQYF.

This sequence joins TRBV2 and TRBJ2-7; no reliable D call. CDR1 and CDR2 from the germline V gene are SNHLY and FYNNEI. Trimming stripped 5 bases from V and 0 bases from J, with 8 bases between. CDR3 size: 13 residues. The CDR3 is CASSIPLSYEQYF. DNA for the CDR3: TGTGCCAGCAGTATACCCCTCTCCTACGAGCAGTACTTC.

The CDR3: CASSSYSGGGYGYTF. CDR3 in DNA: TGCGCCAGCAGCTCGTACTCAGGGGGCGGCTATGGCTACACCTTC. The rearrangement links TRBV5-1 to TRBJ1-2; 8 nucleotides match TRBD1. Losses at the gene ends were 3 bases for V and 4 bases for J; bases not matched to a gene: 8. Germline assignment: CDR1 SGHRS and CDR2 YFSETQ. This CDR3 has 15 residues. The complete variable domain, with remaining parts taken from reference TRBV5-1 and TRBJ1-2, reads KAGVTQTPRYLIKTRGQQVTLSCSPISGHRSVSWYQQTPGQGLQFLFEYFSETQRNKGNFPGRFSGRQFSNSRSEMNVSTLELGDSALYLCASSSYSGGGYGYTFGSGTRLTVV.

This chain joins TRBV29-1 and TRBJ2-7; TRBD1 matches at 9 bases. The CDR3 contains 13 residues. V trimming: 5 bases; J trimming: 5 bases; junction bases outside the gene matches: 7. Germline CDR1 reads SQVTM; CDR2 reads ANQGSEA. In nucleotides, the CDR3 is TGCAGCGTTACCGGGACAGGGTTGGACGAGCAGTACTTC. Translation gives CSVTGTGLDEQYF.

The chain links TRBV4-1 to TRBJ2-7, with D possibly being TRBD1 (6 bases). The germline V gene has CDR1 MGHRA and CDR2 YSYEKL. CDR3 length: 14 amino acids. Trimming pared 5 bases from V and 3 bases from J, leaving 14 bases between. The CDR3 region is CASSWDTKLYEQYF. CDR3 nucleotide sequence: TGCGCCAGCAGCTGGGACACTAAGCTCTACGAGCAGTACTTC.

V usage is TRBV24-1 and J usage is TRBJ1-1; perhaps TRBD1 as D (5 bases). The CDR3 spans 14 residues. Per germline, CDR1 KGHDR and CDR2 SFDVKD. The V gene lost 4 bases and the J gene lost 6 bases, with 14 bases spanning the gap. CDR3 sequence (DNA): TGTGCCACCAGTGAAGAGGGGCCCGCGTCTGAAGCTTTCTTT. Its translation: CATSEEGPASEAFF.

The rearrangement uses TRBV7-5 and TRBJ2-5. TRBV7-5 is annotated as a pseudogene. The CDR3 runs 12 residues. Here the CDR3 reads CVRSLIQETQYF. For the CDR3, the DNA is TGTGTCAGAAGCCTGATCCAAGAGACCCAGTACTTC.

The V call is TRBV10-3, the J call TRBJ2-1, with 10 nucleotides matching TRBD1. The CDR3 contains 17 residues. With 2 bases clipped from V and 4 bases from J, the junction kept 8 bases outside the gene matches. Germline CDR1 reads ENHRY; CDR2 reads SYGVKD. The CDR3 region is CAISEPPGQGTYNEQFF. In DNA form, the CDR3 reads TGTGCCATCAGTGAGCCACCGGGACAGGGGACTTACAATGAGCAGTTCTTC.

The J gene is TRBJ1-1, the V gene TRBV9; 10 bases agree with TRBD1. The CDR3 consists of 14 residues. The germline V gene encodes CDR1 SGDLS and CDR2 YYNGEE. Unmatched junction bases numbered 5, after V lost 5 bases and J lost 4 bases. The CDR3 DNA reads TGTGCCAGCAGAGAAGGGACAGGGGTCACTGAAGCTTTCTTT. Translated, it gives CASREGTGVTEAFF.

This sequence joins TRBV28 and TRBJ2-7; D remains ambiguous. The CDR3 is 12 amino acids. Germline CDR1 reads MDHEN; CDR2 reads SYDVKM. V lost 7 bases, J lost 6 bases, and 13 bases lay in between. The CDR3 coding sequence is TGTGCCAGCAAGGGCTCAAGCGCCGAGCAGTACTTC. Residues: CASKGSSAEQYF.

This clone was picked up one time. The rearrangement links TRBV11-2 to TRBJ2-1; no firm D call. This CDR3 spans 14 amino acids. Germline lookup yields CDR1 SGHAT and CDR2 FQNNGV. V lost 6 bases and J lost 4, with 13 bases in between. CDR3: CASSKGGIYNEQFF. For the CDR3, the DNA is TGTGCCAGCAGTAAGGGTGGGATATACAATGAGCAGTTCTTC.

The V gene is TRBV5-1, the J gene TRBJ1-3; no reliable D call. The CDR3 contains 16 residues. From germline, CDR1 is SGHRS and CDR2 YFSETQ. V lost 4 bases and J 0 bases, leaving 14 bases between the germline ends. The CDR3 is CASSTGQASSGNTIYF. The CDR3 DNA sequence: TGCGCCAGCAGCACCGGCCAGGCGAGCTCTGGAAACACCATATATTTT.

The V and J genes are TRBV21-1 and TRBJ1-5. TRBV21-1 has pseudogene status. The CDR3 spans 16 residues. Written as DNA, the CDR3 is TGTGCCAGCAGCAAAGTATTCAGGCTAGAAAGGCAGCCCCAGCATTTT. Residues: CASSKVFRLERQPQHF.

The J gene is TRBJ1-2, the V gene TRBV28, with 8 bases lining up with TRBD1. The CDR3 is 15 amino acids. J gave up 4 bases and V 5 bases, and 9 bases lay outside the gene matches. Looked up from germline, CDR1 is MDHEN and CDR2 is SYDVKM. For the CDR3, the DNA is TGTGCCAGCAGTCTCCTTGACAGGGGAAGCTATGGCTACACCTTC. Protein sequence: CASSLLDRGSYGYTF.

V and J are TRBV10-2 and TRBJ1-3, with 7 bases aligning to TRBD1. This CDR3 region has 15 residues. CDR1 and CDR2 (germline): WSHSY, SAAADI. V gave up 5 bases and J gave up 0 bases; unmatched junction bases: 4. The CDR3 here is CASSSTGASGNTIYF. DNA of the CDR3: TGCGCCAGCAGTTCAACAGGGGCCTCTGGAAACACCATATATTTT.

The chain recombines TRBV28 with TRBJ2-3; 14 nucleotides agree with TRBD2. From germline, CDR1 is MDHEN and CDR2 SYDVKM. V was pared by 2 bases and J by 6 bases, with 10 bases of the junction left unmatched. CDR3 size: 18 residues. The CDR3 spells CASSLGLAGGLRRDTQYF. The CDR3 DNA follows: TGTGCCAGCAGTTTAGGACTAGCGGGGGGCCTCCGCAGGGATACGCAGTATTTT.

The chain recombines TRBV30 with TRBJ1-6; possible D gene TRBD1, 5 bases. Germline-derived CDR1 and CDR2 are GTSNPN and SVGIG (reference sequence). There are 15 residues in the CDR3. Trimming left V 0 bases short and J 11 bases short, with 17 bases between. CDR3: CAWSVMAGHAAPLHF. CDR3 nucleotides: TGTGCCTGGAGTGTAATGGCAGGGCATGCGGCACCCCTCCACTTT.

V is TRBV29-1 and J is TRBJ2-5; 9 bases align to TRBD2. The CDR3 is 17 residues long. The V gene's germline CDR1 is SQVTM and CDR2 ANQGSEA. V shed 4 bases, J shed 4 bases, and the junction held 16 bases outside the gene matches. DNA of the CDR3: TGCAGCGTTGGTCCCCCCTTGACTAGCGGCTGGGGAGAGACCCAGTACTTC. Translated, it gives CSVGPPLTSGWGETQYF. The full variable domain, rest sourced from reference TRBV29-1 and TRBJ2-5, is SAVISQKPSRDICQRGTSLTIQCQVDSQVTMMFWYRQQPGQSLTLIATANQGSEATYESGFVIDKFPISRPNLTFSTLTVSNMSPEDSSIYLCSVGPPLTSGWGETQYFGPGTRLLVL.

The CDR3 sequence is CASFTGRAYNEQFF. The CDR3 coding sequence is TGTGCCAGCTTCACGGGCAGGGCCTACAATGAGCAGTTCTTC. The chain is built from TRBV28 and TRBJ2-1, with a possible D match to TRBD1 (5 bases). CDR3 length: 14 amino acids. Deletions cut 8 bases from V and 2 bases from J, with 13 bases between. Germline CDR1 MDHEN, CDR2 SYDVKM. Full variable domain (outside the CDR3, taken from reference TRBV28 and TRBJ2-1): DVKVTQSSRYLVKRTGEKVFLECVQDMDHENMFWYRQDPGLGLRLIYFSYDVKMKEKGDIPEGYSVSREKKERFSLILESASTNQTSMYLCASFTGRAYNEQFFGPGTRLTVL.

The V call is TRBV28, the J call TRBJ2-1; 9 nucleotides agree with TRBD1. Germline assignment: CDR1 MDHEN and CDR2 SYDVKM. Trimming at V came to 3 bases and at J to 6 bases, leaving 9 bases not matched to a gene. The CDR3 is 16 amino acids. In nucleotides, the CDR3 is TGTGCCAGCAGTTTCCCACCGGGACAGGGTCCCAATGAGCAGTTCTTC. Encoded protein: CASSFPPGQGPNEQFF.

This sequence joins TRBV5-1 and TRBJ2-3; 13 nucleotides line up with TRBD2. V gave up 3 bases and J gave up 1 base; unmatched junction bases: 5. CDR1 and CDR2 (germline): SGHRS, YFSETQ. The CDR3 is 17 amino acids. CDR3 sequence: CASSWAGTSGGTDTQYF. The CDR3 coding sequence is TGCGCCAGCAGCTGGGCCGGGACTAGCGGGGGCACAGATACGCAGTATTTT.

This sequence joins TRBV7-2 and TRBJ2-7; 8 bases are shared with TRBD2. Germline V CDR1 and CDR2: SGHTA, FQGNSA. V shed 4 bases and J 2 bases; nucleotides not matched to a gene: 7. This CDR3 has 15 amino acids. The CDR3, as DNA: TGTGCCAGCAGCTCCCGCTTTAGCGGGACCTACGAGCAGTACTTC. Residues: CASSSRFSGTYEQYF.

This clone occurred once. This chain links TRBV19 with TRBJ1-1, with D unclear. The CDR3 has 13 residues. Germline assignment: CDR1 LNHDA and CDR2 SQIVND (reference sequence). The V and J ends lost 6 bases and 1 base respectively, with 9 bases between them. This CDR3 is CASRPRGNTEAFF. CDR3 coding DNA: TGTGCCAGTAGGCCCCGGGGGAACACTGAAGCTTTCTTT. Full variable domain (rest looked up from reference TRBV19 and TRBJ1-1): DGGITQSPKYLFRKEGQNVTLSCEQNLNHDAMYWYRQDPGQGLRLIYYSQIVNDFQKGDIAEGYSVSREKKESFPLTVTSAQKNPTAFYLCASRPRGNTEAFFGQGTRLTVV.

The chain carries TRBV5-1 and TRBJ2-2; maybe TRBD1 (6 bases). CDR3 length equals 18 residues. Germline V gene data show CDR1 as SGHRS and CDR2 as YFSETQ. V was shortened by 0 bases and J by 8 bases, with 23 bases between the two germline ends. The CDR3 bases are TGCGCCAGCAGCTTGGCTGACACAGGGCCCTCGAGCTTAGGGGAGCTGTTTTTT. It yields the protein CASSLADTGPSSLGELFF. Using reference TRBV5-1 and TRBJ2-2 for the parts outside the CDR3, the full variable domain is KAGVTQTPRYLIKTRGQQVTLSCSPISGHRSVSWYQQTPGQGLQFLFEYFSETQRNKGNFPGRFSGRQFSNSRSEMNVSTLELGDSALYLCASSLADTGPSSLGELFFGEGSRLTVL.

Of note for this clone: Other DNA sequences from this sample encode an identical CDR3 as well. The chain is built from TRBV3-1 (or the pseudogene TRBV3-2) and TRBJ2-7; D gene ambiguous. Germline V gives CDR1 LGHDT, CDR2 YNNKEL (reference sequence). Between the trimmed V and J ends, which lost 1 base and 7 bases, there was a span of 5 bases. The CDR3 totals 11 residues. The DNA of the CDR3 is TGTGCCAGCAGCCAAGTAGGAGAGCAGTACTTC. Amino acid sequence: CASSQVGEQYF.